The subject of this entry is one T cell receptor (beta chain). There is no known antigen for this receptor. Qualities for individual bases were not recorded, and no much larger clone is one base off. V and J are trimmed by 4 bases and 4 bases, and the gene matches miss 4 bases of the junction. Based on the germline V gene, the CDR1 and CDR2 sequences are SGHRS and YFSETQ. The CDR3, cysteine through phenylalanine, is 16 amino acids long. The kept DNA is CDR3 alone, 48 bases in frame from the first base. This specimen's time point label, interpreted: baseline before first vaccination. Samples from vaccinated people were obtained from the UK trials COV001 and COV002, which included a single-blind randomized controlled phase 2/3 trial of AZD1222 (ChAdOx1 nCoV-19) in healthy adults. For TCRbeta chain sequencing, PBMC samples were collected from trial participants at day 0 and at day 28 after the second dose.

This sample stems from a study of T cell responses to AZD1222 COVID-19 vaccine (dated by TCRdb to about 2021). About the full investigation: AZD1222 recipients whose second dose came at about 4 weeks and those whose second dose came at about 12 weeks were combined into one group, since spike-specific TCR depth and breadth did not differ between the two schedules. A total of 230 to 250 trial participants underwent TCR sequencing, of whom around 200 received two doses of AZD1222 and about 25 received two doses of the MenACWY control vaccine. Enrollment into the trials was organized by age into subgroups of 18-55, 56-69 and 70-plus years, and those subgroups contained about 160, 30 and 59 TCR-sequenced participants, respectively. The full study reports these points: The 56-69-year group was small, and its depth increase did not reach significance, likely because of low power. Only five to seven AZD1222 recipients were SARS-CoV-2 seropositive at baseline, limiting conclusions about previously exposed vaccinees. Because no samples from the day 14 peak response were available, repertoires could be characterized only after the peak T cell response. After two AZD1222 doses, spike-specific TCR breadth and depth were significantly higher than at day 0 and than in MenACWY recipients. The whole spike protein was spanned by vaccine-associated CD4 TCRs, and dominant responses were seen in regions 160-218 and 743-854. Participants were mostly white British, with more females than males. The authors suggested clonal diversity may have been underestimated. Reportedly, close to half of the unique spike-specific TCRs recognized epitopes lying outside the regions that are mutated in the B.1.351 and B.1.1.7 variants.

The CDR3 regions of human TCRbeta chains were analyzed by immunosequencing. The study's processing was this. TCRs in the repertoires were matched against a reference library of SARS-CoV-2-specific TCRs that had been generated with the MIRA antigen-specificity platform. Breadth meant the fraction of unique TCRs that were SARS-CoV-2-associated, whereas depth meant the fraction of total T cells that were SARS-CoV-2-associated. Using the MIRA data, each spike-specific TCR was mapped to the spike region that the TCR reacts to and placed in a CD4 or CD8 class. Log10-transformed breadth and depth values were compared by one-way ANOVA with Sidak's multiple comparisons tests. This immuneACCESS table, as held by TCRdb, lists in-frame sequences with V and J called but not all clones. Of the missing ones, under half trace to an unresolved V gene in checked studies; the others have no known cause. Clonal size and the V and J genes are those of that table, whereas D and trimming came from the DNA. The sample table lists roughly 120,000 clones, around 90% of them with a count of one. Jointly, the top ten make up 7.5% to 9.5% of the sample.

Recombination joined TRBV5-1 with TRBJ2-2, and 13 junctional nucleotides match TRBD2. The specimen comprised peripheral blood, sampled on day 0 of AZD1222 vaccination. The clonotype was recovered from an adult in good health. The nucleotide sequence reads TGCGCCAGCAGCACGGGGACTAGCGGGGTCACCGGGGAGCTGTTTTTT. The resulting protein is CASSTGTSGVTGELFF.